This T cell receptor beta chain emerged from a study of STAT5B mutations in CD4+ large granular lymphocyte leukemia (dated by TCRdb to between 2021 and 2024). About the full investigation: Among healthy controls, the CDR3 'QG' motif was associated with a particular HLA allele. The study compared the TCRbeta repertoires of patients with CD4+ T-cell large granular lymphocyte leukemia against those of healthy blood donors. Flow cytometry on FACSCanto II or FACSVerse confirmed that purified fractions exceeded 95% purity among lymphocytes. The paper as a whole reports these results and caveats: The data were not HLA-matched, and the relatively small sample size could explain the higher clonality seen in CD4+ compared with CD8+ T-LGLL. Enrichment of TRBV06-family usage was observed among the top patient clones (8/27) relative to healthy controls (2/35). Main leukemic clonotypes were private to each patient, although roughly 25% of the main leukemic clonotypes were found at low frequency in the non-leukemic repertoires of other patients. CD4-sorted patient repertoires appeared more clonal than healthy CD4+ repertoires, and this difference persisted after removing the putative leukemic clones.

The healthy controls were 37 blood donors, and the buffy coats of these donors were supplied by the Finnish Red Cross blood service. All TCR-sequenced material derived from peripheral blood: patient blood samples and healthy donor buffy coats. Ficoll-Hypaque gradient centrifugation was used to isolate peripheral blood mononuclear cells. Magnetic purification was used to isolate CD4+ cells from the buffy coats of the healthy controls. Genomic DNA was extracted with the Gentra Puregene Cell and Tissue kit and quantified on a Qubit 2.0 fluorometer. Germline trimming: 4 bases from V, 8 bases from J; junction bases outside gene matches: 8. Inclusive of the bounding cysteine and phenylalanine, the CDR3 is 15 residues long. The retained sequence is limited to the CDR3, 45 bases, with the frame set at the first base. The germline V gene encodes CDR1 SGHRS and CDR2 YFSETQ. The immunoSEQ assay at survey resolution was applied to genomic DNA for sequencing of TCRbeta rearrangements. Processing in the source paper ran as follows. In the TCR sequencing data, the lowest productive clonotype frequency that could be detected was 2.59 x 10-5. Only productive TCRbeta rearrangements, defined as complete and in-frame sequences, were included in the analyses. Clonality for each sample was calculated as Simpson clonality in the immunoSEQ Analyzer version 3.0. Clones were binned by frequency as very rare, small, medium, large (1-20%) or hyperexpanded (>20%). Generation probabilities were estimated with OLGA 1.2.3, V-gene circos plots were generated with VDJtools, specificities were searched for in VDJdb, and CDR3 motifs were identified with GLIPH. Held by TCRdb, this immuneACCESS table contains in-frame sequences only and omits some clones. Under half of the omission traces to an unresolved V gene where checked; the cause of the rest is unknown. That table is the source of V, J and clone size, and D and trimming were worked out from the DNA. The sample table shows roughly 23,000 clones, and about 79% are seen once. In total, the top ten clones hold approximately 0.4% of the sample.

Notes on this clone: No antigen is known for it. No clone much larger than this one lies a single base away; base qualities are absent.

The receptor chain draws on TRBV5-1 and TRBJ1-6; 8 central bases correspond to TRBD1. Sample: CD4+ T cells from blood buffy coats. This sequence was found in a human donor in good health. The CDR3 sequence is CASSRTDRGDSPLHF. The nucleotide sequence is TGCGCCAGCAGCCGGACCGACAGGGGAGATTCACCCCTCCACTTT. The reference TRBV5-1 and TRBJ1-6 proteins fill in what lies around the CDR3, so the full variable domain reads KAGVTQTPRYLIKTRGQQVTLSCSPISGHRSVSWYQQTPGQGLQFLFEYFSETQRNKGNFPGRFSGRQFSNSRSEMNVSTLELGDSALYLCASSRTDRGDSPLHFGNGTRLTVT.